The next 3 T cell receptor beta chains were all read from a single sample in a study of beta chain features in type 1 diabetes. Sequenced material consisted of expressed TCRB transcripts (all of the isolated RNA was reverse transcribed). Sequencing used immunoSEQ multiplex PCR; TCRdb keeps in-frame clones, though not all of them. Among about 180,000 clones listed, around an eighth were seen once. Sequencing used central memory CD4+ T cells from blood. Receptor source: a woman aged 18-30 years in good health.

This clone was counted only a few times. The chain couples TRBV30 to TRBJ2-1; tentatively, D is TRBD1 (8 bases). CDR1 is GTSNPN and CDR2 is SVGIG in the germline V gene (reference sequence). Trimming stripped 4 bases from V and 7 bases from J, with 11 bases between. CDR3 length: 12 residues. The CDR3 is CAWNRGGNEQFF. DNA of the CDR3: TGTGCCTGGAACAGGGGGGGTAATGAGCAGTTCTTC.

This chain connects TRBV7-3 to TRBJ2-3; 7 nucleotides line up with TRBD2. CDR1 SGHTA and CDR2 FQGTGA come from the germline V gene. The CDR3 loop spans 17 amino acids. V was pared by 2 bases and J by 0 bases, with 8 bases of the junction left unmatched. The DNA for the CDR3 is TGTGCCAGCAGCTTAGGGCTGAGTAGCGGGAGCACAGATACGCAGTATTTT. Residues: CASSLGLSSGSTDTQYF.

CDR3 sequence: CASSLVETGELFF. CDR3 DNA sequence: TGTGCCAGCAGCCTCGTGGAGACCGGGGAGCTGTTTTTT. This chain links TRBV7-9 with TRBJ2-2; D is unresolved. V was clipped by 5 bases and J by 5 bases, with 9 bases between them. The CDR3 sequence is 13 residues long. Germline-derived CDR1 and CDR2 are SEHNR and FQNEAQ (reference sequence).